The TCR beta chain described here comes from a study of T cell responses to AZD1222 COVID-19 vaccine. Second-dose recipients at about 4 or about 12 weeks were treated as one pooled group. Turning to this clone: Its cognate antigen is unknown.

TCRdb's table, derived via immunoSEQ multiplex PCR, lists solely in-frame clones and lacks some. This table has approximately 75,000 clones, over 75% appearing once. This CDR3 contains 15 residues. Germline loops: CDR1 SGHRS, CDR2 YFSETQ. The V gene end was trimmed by 3 bases and the J gene end by 1 base; junction bases not matched to a gene: 6. The study's findings and limits: The study sampled repertoires only after the peak T cell response. Females outnumbered males among donors, who were mostly white British; clonal diversity was possibly underestimated.

The TCR was taken from an adult who received the AZD1222 COVID-19 vaccine. The sample in question was peripheral blood, obtained 28 days after the second AZD1222 dose. The V and J genes are TRBV5-1 and TRBJ1-1; TRBD1 matches 7 bases. The CDR3 region has the DNA TGCGCCAGCAGCTCTAGACAGGGCTCGAACACTGAAGCTTTCTTT. Protein sequence: CASSSRQGSNTEAFF.